The 11 T cell receptor beta chains in this list originate from one sample, sequenced in a study of CXCR3-negative and CXCR3-positive naive CD8 T cells. Study-level findings and limits: CXCR3-positive naive cells carried more hydrophobic TRB CDR3s than CXCR3-negative ones.

The authors made the TRB cDNA libraries by 5' RACE using UMI labels. TCRdb reworked the 5' RACE reads into one entry per CDR3 protein, no DNA. Its table records some 54,000 distinct CDR3 sequences. What these receptors recognize is not known. Sequencing used naive CXCR3+ CD8+ T cells from blood. Noted subset: CD45RO-CCR7+CD27+CD95- naive CD8+ T cells expressing CXCR3 (TNR3+). The receptors stem from a human donor in good health. Some clones in this sample may be carry-over from other donors' samples.

The chain couples TRBV28 to TRBJ2-5; TCRdb proposes TRBD1, but this gene call is untestable without DNA. The CDR3 sequence is 17 residues long. CDR1 and CDR2 (germline): MDHEN, SYDVKM. The chain's CDR3 is CASRGPGTGIVQETQYF.

The chain combines TRBV28 with TRBJ1-5; TCRdb names TRBD1, which stays unverified in the absence of DNA. The germline V gene has CDR1 MDHEN and CDR2 SYDVKM. The length of the CDR3 is 12 residues. The CDR3 sequence is CASSPLSKPQHF.

The chain recombines TRBV7-9 with TRBJ1-1. The CDR3 is made up of 12 amino acids. The germline V gene encodes CDR1 SEHNR and CDR2 FQNEAQ (reference sequence). This chain's CDR3 is CASGKTDTEAFF.

The gene calls are TRBV10-3 and TRBJ2-2; TCRdb outputs TRBD1, but without DNA this stays unchecked. Germline V gives CDR1 ENHRY, CDR2 SYGVKD. CDR3 length equals 13 residues. The CDR3 here is CAIDRSNTGELFF.

The V call is TRBV7-9, the J call TRBJ1-1; TCRdb proposes TRBD1, but this gene call is untestable without DNA. Germline CDR1 reads SEHNR; CDR2 reads FQNEAQ (reference sequence). CDR3 length: 12 residues. The CDR3 sequence is CASSATGDGAFF.

The chain combines TRBV10-2 with TRBJ2-3; the TCRdb call, TRBD1, lacks DNA for checking. Germline V CDR1 and CDR2: WSHSY, SAAADI. The CDR3 is 16 residues long. CDR3 sequence reads: CASSPSGWGPTDTQYF.

The chain combines TRBV20-1 with TRBJ2-7; TCRdb designates TRBD2, a call that cannot be tested without DNA. Germline values: CDR1 DFQATT, CDR2 SNEGSKA (reference sequence). The CDR3 covers 14 residues. CDR3: CSARVSGRELEQYF.

The V call is TRBV4-3, the J call TRBJ2-2; TCRdb indicates TRBD2, and absent DNA this call remains unverified. The germline gives CDR1 LGHNA, CDR2 YSLEER. The CDR3 sequence is 17 residues long. CDR3 sequence reads: CASSQDRLAANTGELFF.

The chain recombines TRBV6-5 with TRBJ1-1; TCRdb returns TRBD1, unconfirmable since there is no DNA. CDR3 size: 15 residues. CDR1 and CDR2 (germline): MNHEY, SVGAGI. This chain's CDR3 is CASSYSRQGSTEAFF.

J is TRBJ1-1 and V is TRBV10-3; the D call of TRBD1 rests on TCRdb alone, since no DNA is present to check it. In germline, CDR1 is ENHRY, CDR2 SYGVKD. The CDR3 totals 15 residues. CDR3 in amino acids: CAASAPGADDGEAFF.

CDR3 sequence: CASSSSTSGALYEQYF. The chain couples TRBV7-2 to TRBJ2-7; TCRdb returns TRBD2, unconfirmable since there is no DNA. Germline values: CDR1 SGHTA, CDR2 FQGNSA. The CDR3 sequence is 16 residues long. The variable domain in full, with the rest retrieved from reference TRBV7-2 and TRBJ2-7, is GAGVSQSPSNKVTEKGKDVELRCDPISGHTALYWYRQSLGQGLEFLIYFQGNSAPDKSGLPSDRFSAERTGGSVSTLTIQRTQQEDSAVYLCASSSSTSGALYEQYFGPGTRLTVT.